Below are 25 T cell receptor beta chains sequenced from a single sample in a study of CD8 T cells in ankylosing spondylitis. Study-level points and caveats: A TCR beta motif of 7 to 9 highly homologous variants seemed to mark ankylosing spondylitis blood.

TCRdb recomputed calls from the 5' RACE reads with MiXCR, one row per CDR3 protein. The data contain approximately 140,000 distinct CDR3 sequences, roughly 17% of them singletons. These receptors are not linked to any known antigen. Input material: blood, either unsorted or a sorted T cell fraction (not recorded which). The receptors here all came from a male donor with ankylosing spondylitis.

CDR3 sequence: CASSFTGYEGQETQYF. The CDR3 DNA reads as TGCGCCAGCAGCTTCACAGGGTATGAAGGACAAGAGACCCAGTACTTC. The chain links TRBV5-1 to TRBJ2-5; maybe TRBD1 (6 bases). In germline, CDR1 is SGHRS, CDR2 YFSETQ. The CDR3 is 16 amino acids. The V end lost 2 bases, the J end lost 2 bases, and 16 bases lay between the germline ends.

The chain combines TRBV29-1 with TRBJ2-5; D not resolved. Germline V gives CDR1 SQVTM, CDR2 ANQGSEA. Trimming took 8 bases from V and 1 from J, leaving 17 bases between them. The CDR3 is 14 amino acids. The CDR3 DNA follows: TGCAGCCTAACTATGGGTACAGCCCAAGAGACCCAGTACTTC. This gives the protein CSLTMGTAQETQYF.

The rearrangement links TRBV5-1 to TRBJ1-2, with 11 bases that match TRBD1. The CDR3 has 15 amino acids. CDR1 SGHRS and CDR2 YFSETQ come from the germline V gene. V lost 0 bases and J lost 5; bases outside the gene matches: 3. CDR3 coding DNA: TGCGCCAGCAGCTTGGAGGGGACAGGGGGTTATGGCTACACCTTC. Its protein product is CASSLEGTGGYGYTF.

This clonotype was seen at least ten times. The J gene is TRBJ2-3, the V gene TRBV29-1, with D perhaps assigned TRBD1 or TRBD2 (5 bases each). This CDR3 is built from 17 residues. Per germline, CDR1 SQVTM and CDR2 ANQGSEA. Trimming stripped 1 base from V and 1 base from J, with 18 bases between. The CDR3 spells CSVEGARGDARTDTQYF. The CDR3 DNA reads as TGCAGCGTTGAAGGCGCGCGAGGGGATGCTCGCACAGATACGCAGTATTTT.

J is TRBJ1-4 and V is TRBV2, with 9 bases lining up with TRBD1. CDR1 SNHLY and CDR2 FYNNEI come from the germline V gene. V was pared by 3 bases and J by 8 bases, with 4 bases of the junction left unmatched. This CDR3 region has 14 residues. This CDR3 reads CASSEGQGVEKLFF. The CDR3 nucleotides read TGTGCCAGCAGTGAGGGACAGGGAGTCGAAAAACTGTTTTTT.

The V gene is TRBV28, the J gene TRBJ2-1; tentatively, D is TRBD1 or TRBD2 (5 bases each). The CDR3 is 15 amino acids. Trimming pared 4 bases from V and 6 bases from J, leaving 16 bases between. Germline assignment: CDR1 MDHEN and CDR2 SYDVKM. The CDR3 nucleotides are TGTGCCAGCAGTTCGGGACGTCTACCCCCCAATGAGCAGTTCTTC. It specifies CASSSGRLPPNEQFF.

Remarks on this clonotype: A read error may explain this, as a much larger clone is one base away. In DNA form, the CDR3 reads TGTGCCGGCAGTTCTTACAGGGTTGTGAACAATGAGCAGTTCTTC. Its translation: CAGSSYRVVNNEQFF. The chain is built from TRBV28 and TRBJ2-1; D might be TRBD1 (6 bases). The CDR3 loop spans 15 amino acids. Germline V CDR1 and CDR2: MDHEN, SYDVKM.

This clonotype was seen repeatedly, ten times or more. This chain links TRBV7-9 with TRBJ2-4; perhaps TRBD2 as D (6 bases). Germline values: CDR1 SEHNR, CDR2 FQNEAQ (reference sequence). CDR3 length equals 16 residues. V was pared by 5 bases and J by 1 base, with 15 bases between. Here the CDR3 DNA reads TGTGCCAGCAGCCCCCCCAGGGAGGAGGCCAAAAACATTCAGTACTTC. Protein: CASSPPREEAKNIQYF.

This sequence joins TRBV27 and TRBJ2-1; D gene uncertain. Deletions cut 3 bases from V and 4 bases from J, with 13 bases between. The CDR3 spans 15 residues. Germline CDR1 reads MNHEY; CDR2 reads SMNVEV (reference sequence). CDR3 amino acids: CASSLFSKQYNEQFF. The CDR3 region has the DNA TGTGCCAGCAGTTTGTTCTCGAAGCAATACAATGAGCAGTTCTTC.

The CDR3 DNA reads as TGTGCCAGCAGTTCTACACTAGCGGGACTTCACTACGAGCAGTACTTC. This sequence encodes CASSSTLAGLHYEQYF. V is TRBV27 and J is TRBJ2-7; 10 nucleotides align to TRBD2. With V trimmed by 4 bases and J by 3 bases, 9 bases remained unmatched. The CDR3 covers 16 residues. Germline CDR1 is MNHEY and CDR2 is SMNVEV (reference sequence).

In its sample, this clonotype was seen many times. The chain employs TRBV12-3 or TRBV12-4 and TRBJ2-1, with D uncertain. The CDR3 is 12 residues long. The germline V and J ends were trimmed by 4 bases and 2 bases, with 3 bases remaining between them. The CDR3 is CASSSTYNEQFF. The CDR3 nucleotides read TGTGCCAGCAGTTCCACCTACAATGAGCAGTTCTTC.

The V call is TRBV20-1, the J call TRBJ2-3, with unresolved D. The germline V gene has CDR1 DFQATT and CDR2 SNEGSKA (reference sequence). The CDR3 extends over 13 amino acids. The germline V and J ends were trimmed by 1 base and 4 bases, with 9 bases remaining between them. CDR3 region: CSARGYYSDTQYF. As DNA, the CDR3 is TGCAGTGCTAGAGGCTACTACTCAGATACGCAGTATTTT.

This clonotype was seen only a few times. This chain connects TRBV9 to TRBJ2-5; 7 nucleotides line up with TRBD1. Germline V lookup: CDR1 SGDLS, CDR2 YYNGEE. The CDR3 runs to 14 residues. J lost 3 bases, V lost 4 bases, and 6 bases had no gene match. The CDR3 reads CASSPSGGEETQYF. CDR3 nucleotides: TGTGCCAGCAGCCCCTCAGGGGGAGAAGAGACCCAGTACTTC.

This sequence joins TRBV27 and TRBJ2-1; the match to TRBD2 covers 9 bases. The CDR3 has 14 amino acids. V trimming: 7 bases; J trimming: 7 bases; junction bases outside the gene matches: 8. Germline V CDR1 and CDR2: MNHEY, SMNVEV (reference sequence). CDR3 region: CASIAGVGLNEQFF. The CDR3 region has the DNA TGTGCCAGCATAGCGGGAGTCGGTTTAAATGAGCAGTTCTTC.

A few counts support this clonotype. The CDR3 nucleotides read TGCGCCAGCAGCCAGCGGACGACAGGGGAAGAGTCCTACGAGCAGTACTTC. This sequence encodes CASSQRTTGEESYEQYF. The J gene is TRBJ2-7, the V gene TRBV4-1; 8 bases match TRBD1. CDR1 is MGHRA, CDR2 YSYEKL, per germline. This CDR3 region has 17 residues. V shed 3 bases, J shed 1 base, and the junction held 11 bases outside the gene matches.

This clonotype was seen a few times. The chain is built from TRBV12-3 or TRBV12-4 and TRBJ2-7, with 7 bases matching TRBD2. The J segment lost 5 bases and the V segment lost 0 bases, leaving 4 bases of the junction unmatched. The CDR3 runs 14 residues. CDR3 bases: TGTGCCAGCAGTTTAGCGGGAGGGGCCCACGAGCAGTACTTC. Encoded protein: CASSLAGGAHEQYF.

V is TRBV24-1 and J is TRBJ2-6; D possibly corresponds to TRBD1 (6 bases). With 10 bases removed from V and 0 bases from J, the gap between germline ends came to 18 bases. Germline V gene sequence: CDR1 KGHDR, CDR2 SFDVKD. The CDR3 totals 17 residues. CDR3: CATRWDIANSGANVLTF. CDR3 nucleotides: TGTGCCACGAGGTGGGACATCGCCAACTCTGGGGCCAACGTCCTGACTTTC.

This clonotype turned up a few times. V and J are TRBV10-3 and TRBJ2-7, with TRBD2 matching 7 bases. The CDR3 is made up of 14 amino acids. Germline V lookup: CDR1 ENHRY, CDR2 SYGVKD. The J segment lost 6 bases and the V segment lost 8 bases, leaving 13 bases of the junction unmatched. The CDR3 DNA reads as TGTGCCATCTCGTACCCGGGAGGAAATGGCGAGCAGTACTTC. Protein: CAISYPGGNGEQYF.

This clonotype has only a few counts. V is TRBV12-3 or TRBV12-4 and J is TRBJ2-7; TRBD1 aligns across 8 bases. The CDR3 totals 14 residues. V trimming: 6 bases; J trimming: 2 bases; junction bases outside the gene matches: 6. The CDR3 sequence: CASSLMTGAYEQYF. Here the CDR3 DNA reads TGTGCCAGCAGCCTTATGACAGGGGCCTACGAGCAGTACTTC.

In its sample, this clonotype was seen a few times. J is TRBJ2-7 and V is TRBV28; D remains unclear. V was pared by 5 bases and J by 3 bases, with 20 bases between. Germline V gives CDR1 MDHEN, CDR2 SYDVKM. The CDR3 covers 16 residues. The CDR3 region is CASSPPPGSHGYEQYF. CDR3 coding DNA: TGTGCCAGCAGTCCCCCCCCGGGCAGCCACGGCTACGAGCAGTACTTC.

A few counts support this clonotype. The chain combines TRBV4-3 with TRBJ2-7; possibly TRBD2 for D (5 bases). Between the trimmed V and J ends, which lost 0 bases and 1 base, there was a span of 16 bases. The CDR3 sequence is 17 residues long. Germline lookup yields CDR1 LGHNA and CDR2 YSLEER. The CDR3 reads CASSQDGRGRGSYEQYF. As DNA, the CDR3 is TGCGCCAGCAGCCAAGATGGCCGGGGAAGAGGATCCTACGAGCAGTACTTC.

This clonotype was picked up a small number of times. The chain uses TRBV27 and TRBJ2-7, with 9 bases aligning to TRBD2. The CDR3 runs to 13 residues. The V segment lost 6 bases and the J segment 5 bases; nucleotides outside the gene matches: 5. CDR1 and CDR2 (germline): MNHEY, SMNVEV (reference sequence). CDR3 sequence (DNA): TGTGCCAGCAGGCCCGGGACTAGCAACGAGCAGTACTTC. This sequence encodes CASRPGTSNEQYF.

V and J are TRBV12-3 or TRBV12-4 and TRBJ1-4; no clear D. V gave up 6 bases and J gave up 6 bases, with 20 bases separating them. This CDR3 has 16 amino acids. The CDR3 bases are TGTGCCAGCAGGGAATGGACTCCCACAACGGATGAAAAACTGTTTTTT. This translates into CASREWTPTTDEKLFF.

This rearrangement joins TRBV24-1 to TRBJ2-2; no clear D. Trimming took 1 base from V and 1 from J, leaving 6 bases between them. Per germline, CDR1 KGHDR and CDR2 SFDVKD. The CDR3 sequence is 15 residues long. CDR3 sequence: CATSDFSQNTGELFF. The CDR3 DNA reads TGTGCCACCAGTGATTTTTCTCAGAACACCGGGGAGCTGTTTTTT.

V usage is TRBV6-5 and J usage is TRBJ2-1; 8 positions agree with TRBD1. Per the germline V gene, CDR1 is MNHEY and CDR2 is SVGAGI. The CDR3 is made up of 15 amino acids. V was clipped by 2 bases and J by 3 bases; unmatched bases: 3. This CDR3 is CASSYRTGFYNEQFF. The CDR3 DNA is TGTGCCAGCAGTTACCGGACAGGGTTCTACAATGAGCAGTTCTTC.